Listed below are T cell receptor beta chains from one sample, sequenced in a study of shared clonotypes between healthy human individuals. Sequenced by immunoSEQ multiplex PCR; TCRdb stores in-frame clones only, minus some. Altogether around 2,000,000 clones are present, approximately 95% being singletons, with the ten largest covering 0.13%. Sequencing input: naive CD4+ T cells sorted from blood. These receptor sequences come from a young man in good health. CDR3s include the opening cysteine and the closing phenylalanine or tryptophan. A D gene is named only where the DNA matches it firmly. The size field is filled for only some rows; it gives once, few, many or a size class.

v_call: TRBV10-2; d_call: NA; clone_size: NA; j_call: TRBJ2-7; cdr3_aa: CAGNYEQYF; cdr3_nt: TGCGCCGGAAACTACGAGCAGTACTTC
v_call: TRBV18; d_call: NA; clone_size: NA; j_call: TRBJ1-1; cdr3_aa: CASSPTDPFTEAFF; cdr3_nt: TGTGCCAGCTCACCCACCGACCCTTTCACTGAAGCTTTCTTT
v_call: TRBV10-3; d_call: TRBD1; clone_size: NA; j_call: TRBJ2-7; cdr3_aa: CAISPGQFTYEQYF; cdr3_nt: TGTGCCATCAGTCCGGGACAGTTTACCTACGAGCAGTACTTC
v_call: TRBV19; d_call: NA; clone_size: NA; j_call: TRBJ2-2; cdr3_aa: CASSVWGNTGELFF; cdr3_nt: TGTGCCAGTAGTGTGTGGGGGAACACCGGGGAGCTGTTTTTT
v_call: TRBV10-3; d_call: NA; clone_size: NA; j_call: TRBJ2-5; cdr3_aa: CAISESLTSNKETQYF; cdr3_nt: TGTGCCATCAGTGAGTCCCTTACTAGCAACAAAGAGACCCAGTACTTC
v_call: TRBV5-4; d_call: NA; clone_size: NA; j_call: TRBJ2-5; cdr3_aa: CASSLVGASPQETQYF; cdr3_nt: TGTGCCAGCAGCTTGGTCGGGGCATCCCCCCAAGAGACCCAGTACTTC
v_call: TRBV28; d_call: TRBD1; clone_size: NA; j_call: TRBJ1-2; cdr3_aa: CASQEKGRGPLYGYTF; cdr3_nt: TGTGCCAGCCAAGAAAAGGGCAGGGGGCCCTTATATGGCTACACCTTC
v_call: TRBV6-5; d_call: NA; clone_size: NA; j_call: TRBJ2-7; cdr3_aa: CASRTTGSYEQYF; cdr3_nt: TGTGCCAGCAGAACTACGGGATCCTACGAGCAGTACTTC
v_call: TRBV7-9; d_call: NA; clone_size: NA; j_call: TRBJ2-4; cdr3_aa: CASSLAGGGLAKNIQYF; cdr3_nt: TGTGCCAGCAGCTTAGCGGGAGGGGGACTCGCCAAAAACATTCAGTACTTC
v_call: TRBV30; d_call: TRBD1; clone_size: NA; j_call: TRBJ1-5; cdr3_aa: CAWSVQGEYNQPQHF; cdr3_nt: TGTGCCTGGAGTGTACAGGGGGAATACAATCAGCCCCAGCATTTT
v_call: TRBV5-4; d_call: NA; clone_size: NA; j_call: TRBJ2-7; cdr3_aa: CASSLGGLDIYEQYF; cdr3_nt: TGTGCCAGCAGCTTGGGGGGACTTGACATTTACGAGCAGTACTTC
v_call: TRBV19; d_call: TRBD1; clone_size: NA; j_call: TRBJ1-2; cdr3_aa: CASSIDWTGGSIGYTF; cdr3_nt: TGTGCCAGTAGTATAGATTGGACAGGGGGATCGATCGGCTACACCTTC
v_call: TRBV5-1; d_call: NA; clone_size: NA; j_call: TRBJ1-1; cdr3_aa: CASSLEAGTSEAFF; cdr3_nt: TGCGCCAGCAGCTTGGAGGCCGGGACTTCTGAAGCTTTCTTT
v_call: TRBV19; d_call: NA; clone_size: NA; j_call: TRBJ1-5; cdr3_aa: CASSTGASVNQPQHF; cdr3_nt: TGTGCCAGTAGTACGGGGGCTTCGGTCAATCAGCCCCAGCATTTT
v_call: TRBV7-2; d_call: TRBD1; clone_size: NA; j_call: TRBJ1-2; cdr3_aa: CASRQDRGANYGYTF; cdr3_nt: TGTGCCAGCAGACAAGACAGGGGAGCTAACTATGGCTACACCTTC
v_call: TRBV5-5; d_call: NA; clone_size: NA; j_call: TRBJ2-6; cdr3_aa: CASSLIAGSGANVLTF; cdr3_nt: TGTGCCAGCAGCTTGATTGCAGGATCTGGGGCCAACGTCCTGACTTTC
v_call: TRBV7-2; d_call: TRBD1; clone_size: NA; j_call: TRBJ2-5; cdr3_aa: CASSLGTGLQETQYF; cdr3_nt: TGTGCCAGCAGCTTAGGGACAGGGCTACAAGAGACCCAGTACTTC
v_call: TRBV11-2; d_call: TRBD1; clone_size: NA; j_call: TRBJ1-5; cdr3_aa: CASSQDRNQPQHF; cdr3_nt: TGTGCCAGCAGCCAGGACAGGAATCAGCCCCAGCATTTT
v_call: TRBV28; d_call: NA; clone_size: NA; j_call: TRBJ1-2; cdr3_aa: CASRSFKTGTFRSGYTF; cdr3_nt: TGTGCCAGCCGGTCCTTCAAGACAGGCACCTTTCGGAGTGGCTACACCTTC
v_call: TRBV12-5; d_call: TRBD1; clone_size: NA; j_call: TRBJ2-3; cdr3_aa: CASGPGQGDTDTQYF; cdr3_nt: TGTGCTAGTGGTCCCGGACAGGGGGACACAGATACGCAGTATTTT
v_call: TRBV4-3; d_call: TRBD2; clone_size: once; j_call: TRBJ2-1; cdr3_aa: CASSQDGWGEGSNEQFF; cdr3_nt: TGCGCCAGCAGCCAAGATGGTTGGGGGGAGGGGAGCAATGAGCAGTTCTTC
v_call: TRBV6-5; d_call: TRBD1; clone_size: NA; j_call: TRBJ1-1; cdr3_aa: CASNRGTGRGTEAFF; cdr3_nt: TGTGCCAGCAATAGAGGGACAGGGAGAGGGACTGAAGCTTTCTTT
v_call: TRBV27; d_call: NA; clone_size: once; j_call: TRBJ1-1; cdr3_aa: CASNQFGGGNTEAFF; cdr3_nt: TGTGCCAGCAACCAATTTGGGGGAGGGAACACTGAAGCTTTCTTT
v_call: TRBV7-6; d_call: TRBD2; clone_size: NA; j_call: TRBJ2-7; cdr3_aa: CASSLNGGAYEQYF; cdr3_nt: TGTGCCAGCAGCTTGAACGGGGGGGCCTACGAGCAGTACTTC
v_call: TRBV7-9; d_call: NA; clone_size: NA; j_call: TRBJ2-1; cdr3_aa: CASSLDLSTASSYNEQFF; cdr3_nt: TGTGCCAGCAGCTTAGATTTGTCGACCGCGAGCTCCTACAATGAGCAGTTCTTC
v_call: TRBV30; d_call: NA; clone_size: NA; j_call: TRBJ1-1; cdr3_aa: CAWMRQTNTEAFF; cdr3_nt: TGTGCCTGGATGCGGCAGACGAACACTGAAGCTTTCTTT
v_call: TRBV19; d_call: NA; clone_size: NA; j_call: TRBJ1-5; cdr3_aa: CATYRVGQPQHF; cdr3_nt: TGTGCCACCTACAGGGTAGGTCAGCCCCAGCATTTT
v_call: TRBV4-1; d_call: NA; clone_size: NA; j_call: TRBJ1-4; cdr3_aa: CASSQDVTGVNEKLFF; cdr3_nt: TGCGCCAGCAGCCAAGACGTGACAGGAGTGAATGAAAAACTGTTTTTT
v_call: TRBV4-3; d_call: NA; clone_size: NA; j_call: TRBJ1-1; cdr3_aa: CASSQDLPGLGTEAFF; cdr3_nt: TGCGCCAGCAGCCAAGATCTGCCGGGATTAGGCACTGAAGCTTTCTTT
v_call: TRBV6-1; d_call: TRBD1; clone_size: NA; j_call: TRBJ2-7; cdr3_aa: CASSEAKVPGQTYEQYF; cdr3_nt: TGTGCCAGCAGTGAAGCGAAAGTGCCGGGACAGACCTACGAGCAGTACTTC
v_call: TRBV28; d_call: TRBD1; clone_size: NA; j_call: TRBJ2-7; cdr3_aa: CASRRTGWSYEQYF; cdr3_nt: TGTGCCAGCAGACGGACAGGGTGGTCCTACGAGCAGTACTTC
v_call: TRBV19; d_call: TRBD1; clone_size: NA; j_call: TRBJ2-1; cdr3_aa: CASSRQGPYSTNEQFF; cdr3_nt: TGTGCCAGTAGTCGACAGGGGCCCTATTCAACCAATGAGCAGTTCTTC
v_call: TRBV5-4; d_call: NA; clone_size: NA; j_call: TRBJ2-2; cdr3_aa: CASSLASGTGTTTGELFF; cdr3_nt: TGTGCCAGCAGCTTGGCCTCTGGCACCGGGACAACAACCGGGGAGCTGTTTTTT
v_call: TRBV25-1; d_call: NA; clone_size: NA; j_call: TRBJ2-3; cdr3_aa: CASSALSTDTQYF; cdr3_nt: TGTGCCAGCAGTGCGTTGAGCACAGATACGCAGTATTTT
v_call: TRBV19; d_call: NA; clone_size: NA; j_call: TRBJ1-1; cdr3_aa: CASKEGATTEAFF; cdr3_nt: TGTGCCAGTAAAGAGGGAGCTACGACTGAAGCTTTCTTT
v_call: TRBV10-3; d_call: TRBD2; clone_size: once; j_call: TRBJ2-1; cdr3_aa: CAIKAGGPNEQFF; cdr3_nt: TGTGCCATCAAAGCGGGAGGGCCCAATGAGCAGTTCTTC
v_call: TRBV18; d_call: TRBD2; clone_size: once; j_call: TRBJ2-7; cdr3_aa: CASSPQRLAANEQYF; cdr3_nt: TGTGCCAGCTCACCACAGAGGCTAGCGGCGAACGAGCAGTACTTC
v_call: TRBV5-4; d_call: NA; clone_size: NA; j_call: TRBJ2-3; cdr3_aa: CASSLRGFTDTQYF; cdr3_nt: TGTGCCAGCAGCTTGCGAGGGTTCACAGATACGCAGTATTTT
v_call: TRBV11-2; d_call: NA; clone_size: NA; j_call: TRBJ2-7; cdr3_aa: CASSLKASFSYEQYF; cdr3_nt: TGTGCCAGCAGCCTAAAAGCTAGCTTCTCCTACGAGCAGTACTTC
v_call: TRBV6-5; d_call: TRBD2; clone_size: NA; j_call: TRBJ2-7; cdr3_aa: CASSSLAGGPYEQYF; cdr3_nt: TGTGCCAGCAGCTCACTAGCGGGAGGTCCCTACGAGCAGTACTTC
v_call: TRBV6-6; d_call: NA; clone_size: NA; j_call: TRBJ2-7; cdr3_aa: CASSLAAGATYEQYF; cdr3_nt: TGTGCCAGCAGCCTGGCGGCGGGGGCGACCTACGAGCAGTACTTC
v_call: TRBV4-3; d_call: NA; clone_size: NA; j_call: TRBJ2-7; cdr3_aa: CASSQDRIEQYF; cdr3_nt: TGCGCCAGCAGCCAAGATCGGATCGAGCAGTACTTC
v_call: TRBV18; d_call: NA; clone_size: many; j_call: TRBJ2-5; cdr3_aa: CASSPNWEETQYF; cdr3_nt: TGTGCCAGCTCCCCTAACTGGGAAGAGACCCAGTACTTC
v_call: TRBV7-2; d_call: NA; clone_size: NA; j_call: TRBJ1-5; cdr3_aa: CASSSESNQPQHF; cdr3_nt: TGTGCCAGCAGCTCCGAATCCAATCAGCCCCAGCATTTT
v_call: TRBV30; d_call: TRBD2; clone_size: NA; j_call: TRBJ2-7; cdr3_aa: CAWMTSGGAREQYF; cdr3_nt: TGTGCCTGGATGACTAGCGGGGGGGCTCGCGAGCAGTACTTC
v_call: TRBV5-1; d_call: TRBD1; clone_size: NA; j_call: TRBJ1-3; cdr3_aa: CASSTQGNSGNTIYF; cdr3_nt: TGCGCCAGCAGTACACAGGGGAACTCTGGAAACACCATATATTTT
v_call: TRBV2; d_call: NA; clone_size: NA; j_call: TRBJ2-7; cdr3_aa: CASRDDRTYEQYF; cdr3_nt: TGTGCCAGCAGGGACGACAGAACCTACGAGCAGTACTTC
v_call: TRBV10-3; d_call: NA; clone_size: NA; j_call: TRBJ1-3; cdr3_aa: CAISPGSGNTIYF; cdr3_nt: TGTGCCATCTCCCCCGGCTCTGGAAACACCATATATTTT
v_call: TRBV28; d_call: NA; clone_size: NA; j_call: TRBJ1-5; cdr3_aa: CASSLRQYNQPQHF; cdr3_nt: TGTGCCAGCAGTTTACGGCAGTACAATCAGCCCCAGCATTTT
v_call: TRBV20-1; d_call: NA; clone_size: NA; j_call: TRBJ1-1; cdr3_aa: CSAHSNTEAFF; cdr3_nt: TGCAGTGCTCACAGTAACACTGAAGCTTTCTTT
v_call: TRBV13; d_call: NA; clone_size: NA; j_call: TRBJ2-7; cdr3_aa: CASSLSVTYEQYF; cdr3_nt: TGTGCCAGCAGCTTATCCGTTACCTACGAGCAGTACTTC
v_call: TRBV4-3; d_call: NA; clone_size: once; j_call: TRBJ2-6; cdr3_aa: CASSPLPPGAGANVLTF; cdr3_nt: TGCGCCAGCAGCCCCTTACCCCCGGGGGCTGGGGCCAACGTCCTGACTTTC
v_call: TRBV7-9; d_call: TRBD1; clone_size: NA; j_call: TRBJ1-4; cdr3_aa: CASSLQGATNEKLFF; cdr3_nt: TGTGCCAGCAGTCTTCAGGGGGCAACTAATGAAAAACTGTTTTTT
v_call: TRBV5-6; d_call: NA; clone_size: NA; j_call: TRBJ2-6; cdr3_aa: CASSLVGASGANVLTF; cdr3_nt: TGTGCCAGCAGCTTGGTTGGAGCCTCTGGGGCCAACGTCCTGACTTTC
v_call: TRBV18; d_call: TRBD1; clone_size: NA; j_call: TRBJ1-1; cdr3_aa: CASSPLTGTEAFF; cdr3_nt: TGTGCCAGCTCACCATTGACAGGGACTGAAGCTTTCTTT
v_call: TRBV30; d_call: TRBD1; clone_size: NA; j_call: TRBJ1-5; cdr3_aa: CAWSLPGTGNGPQHF; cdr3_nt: TGTGCCTGGAGTCTCCCCGGGACAGGGAATGGGCCCCAGCATTTT
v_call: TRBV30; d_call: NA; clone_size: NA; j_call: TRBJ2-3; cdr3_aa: CAWAKGGGTDTQYF; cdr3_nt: TGTGCCTGGGCTAAGGGGGGGGGCACAGATACGCAGTATTTT
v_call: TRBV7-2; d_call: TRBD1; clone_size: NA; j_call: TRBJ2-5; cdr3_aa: CASSRDRVKTQYF; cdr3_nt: TGTGCCAGCAGCCGGGACAGGGTAAAGACCCAGTACTTC
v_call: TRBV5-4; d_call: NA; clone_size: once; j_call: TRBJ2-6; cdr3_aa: CASSLRGDTISGANVLTF; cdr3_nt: TGTGCCAGCAGCTTGAGGGGGGACACTATCTCTGGGGCCAACGTCCTGACTTTC
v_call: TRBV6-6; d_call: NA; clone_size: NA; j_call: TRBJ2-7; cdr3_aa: CASTSGAPYEQYF; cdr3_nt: TGTGCCAGCACGAGTGGGGCCCCATACGAGCAGTACTTC